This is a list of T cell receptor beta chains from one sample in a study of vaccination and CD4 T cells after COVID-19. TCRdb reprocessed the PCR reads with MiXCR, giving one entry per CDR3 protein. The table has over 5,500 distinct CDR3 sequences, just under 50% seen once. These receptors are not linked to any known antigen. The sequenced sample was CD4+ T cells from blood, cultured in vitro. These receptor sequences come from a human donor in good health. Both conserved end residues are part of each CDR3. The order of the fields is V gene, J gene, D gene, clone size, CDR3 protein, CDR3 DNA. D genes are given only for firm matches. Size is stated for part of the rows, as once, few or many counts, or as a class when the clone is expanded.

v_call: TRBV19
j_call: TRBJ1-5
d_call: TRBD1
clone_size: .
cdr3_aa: CASSPRTGADSNQPQHF
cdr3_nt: TGTGCCAGTAGTCCCCGGACAGGGGCAGATAGCAATCAGCCCCAGCATTTT

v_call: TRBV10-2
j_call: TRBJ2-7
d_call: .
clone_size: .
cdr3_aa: CASSENPPGPRGQIFYEQYF
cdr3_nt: TGCGCCAGCAGTGAAAATCCCCCGGGGCCCCGGGGGCAAATCTTCTACGAGCAGTACTTC

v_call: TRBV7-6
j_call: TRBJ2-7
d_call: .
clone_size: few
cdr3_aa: CASSEGGSTYEQYF
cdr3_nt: TGTGCCAGCAGTGAAGGTGGATCTACCTACGAGCAGTACTTC

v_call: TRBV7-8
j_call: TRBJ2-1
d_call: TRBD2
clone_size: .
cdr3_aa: CASSLEWPPTSGGYNEQFF
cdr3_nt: TGTGCCAGCAGCTTAGAATGGCCACCTACTAGCGGGGGCTACAATGAGCAGTTCTTC

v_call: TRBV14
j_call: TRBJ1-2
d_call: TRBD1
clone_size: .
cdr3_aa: CASRDAGQGRGYTF
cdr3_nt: TGTGCCAGCAGGGACGCGGGACAGGGTCGTGGCTACACCTTC

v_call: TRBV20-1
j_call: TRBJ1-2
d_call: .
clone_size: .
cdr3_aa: CSARKSGPNYGYTF
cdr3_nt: TGCAGTGCTAGAAAATCGGGCCCTAACTATGGCTACACCTTC

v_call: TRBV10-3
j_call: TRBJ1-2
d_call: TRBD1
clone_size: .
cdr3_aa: CAISDPPTGWDGYTF
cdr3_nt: TGTGCCATCAGTGACCCCCCGACAGGGTGGGATGGCTACACCTTC

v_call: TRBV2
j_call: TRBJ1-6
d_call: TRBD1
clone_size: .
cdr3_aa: CASRVDRGNSPLHF
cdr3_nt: TGTGCCAGCAGGGTTGACAGGGGGAATTCACCCCTCCACTTT

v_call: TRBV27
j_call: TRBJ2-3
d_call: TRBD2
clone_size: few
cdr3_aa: CASSLSPGGLSGRGTDTQYF
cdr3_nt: TGTGCCAGCAGTTTATCCCCGGGGGGGCTTAGCGGGAGGGGGACAGATACGCAGTATTTT

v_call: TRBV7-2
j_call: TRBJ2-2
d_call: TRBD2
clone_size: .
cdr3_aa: CASGTSHNTGELFF
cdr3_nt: TGTGCCAGCGGGACTAGCCATAACACCGGGGAGCTGTTTTTT

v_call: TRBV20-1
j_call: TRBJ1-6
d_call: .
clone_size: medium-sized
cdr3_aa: CSASIRGAGNSPLHF
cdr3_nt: TGCAGTGCCTCAATTCGGGGGGCCGGCAATTCACCCCTCCACTTT

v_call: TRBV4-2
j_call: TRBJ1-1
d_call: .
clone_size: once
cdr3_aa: CASSQSRAGTEAFF
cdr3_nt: TGTGCCAGCAGCCAAAGCCGAGCGGGCACTGAAGCTTTCTTT

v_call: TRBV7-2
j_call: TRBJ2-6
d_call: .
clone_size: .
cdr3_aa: CASSSRNSGANVLTF
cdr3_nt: TGTGCCAGCAGCTCCCGAAACTCTGGGGCCAACGTCCTGACTTTC

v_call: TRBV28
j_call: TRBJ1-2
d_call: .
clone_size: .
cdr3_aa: CASSLGRRGLGYTF
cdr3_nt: TGTGCCAGCAGTTTAGGGCGGAGGGGCTTAGGCTACACCTTC

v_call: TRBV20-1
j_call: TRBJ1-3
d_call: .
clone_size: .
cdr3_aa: CSAQWASGNTIYF
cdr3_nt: TGCAGTGCCCAGTGGGCTTCTGGAAACACCATATATTTT

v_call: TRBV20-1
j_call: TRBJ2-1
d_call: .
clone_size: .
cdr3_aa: CSARQDYPGEQFF
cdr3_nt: TGCAGTGCTAGACAGGACTATCCGGGTGAGCAGTTCTTC

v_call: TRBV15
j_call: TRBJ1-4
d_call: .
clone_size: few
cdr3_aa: CATSRVANQVEKLFF
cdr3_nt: TGTGCCACCAGCAGAGTCGCGAATCAGGTGGAAAAACTGTTTTTT

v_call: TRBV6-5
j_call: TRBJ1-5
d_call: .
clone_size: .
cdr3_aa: CASSYSPQNQPQHF
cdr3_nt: TGTGCCAGCAGTTACTCCCCCCAGAATCAGCCCCAGCATTTT

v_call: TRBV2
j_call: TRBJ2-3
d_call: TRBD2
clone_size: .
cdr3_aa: CASSALAGVRDTQYF
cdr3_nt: TGTGCCAGCAGTGCACTAGCGGGAGTAAGGGATACGCAGTATTTT

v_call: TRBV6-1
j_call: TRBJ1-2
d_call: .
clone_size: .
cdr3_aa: CASRTDRIGGDTF
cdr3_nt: TGTGCCAGCAGAACCGACAGAATTGGGGGCGACACCTTC

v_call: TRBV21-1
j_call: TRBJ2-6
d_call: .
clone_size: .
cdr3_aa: CASSRGQFSGANVLTF
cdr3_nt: TGTGCCAGCAGCAGAGGACAGTTCTCTGGGGCCAACGTCCTGACTTTC

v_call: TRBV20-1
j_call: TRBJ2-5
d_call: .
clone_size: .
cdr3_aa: CSVPQEIQETQYF
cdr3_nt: TGCAGTGTCCCACAGGAGATCCAAGAGACCCAGTACTTC

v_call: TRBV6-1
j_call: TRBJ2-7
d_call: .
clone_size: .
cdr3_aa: CASRLRDNYEQYF
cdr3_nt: TGTGCCAGCAGACTCCGGGACAACTACGAGCAGTACTTC

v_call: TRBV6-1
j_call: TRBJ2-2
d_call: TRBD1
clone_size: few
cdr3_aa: CASSGGTVSANTGELFF
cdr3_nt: TGTGCCAGCAGTGGGGGGACAGTCAGTGCGAACACCGGGGAGCTGTTTTTT

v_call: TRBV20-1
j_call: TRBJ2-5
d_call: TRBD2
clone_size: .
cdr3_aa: CSARPPHLGLAEETQYF
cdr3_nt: TGCAGTGCTAGACCTCCTCACCTCGGACTAGCGGAAGAGACCCAGTACTTC

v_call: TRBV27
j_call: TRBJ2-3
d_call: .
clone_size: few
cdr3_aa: CASRFGWTQYF
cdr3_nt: TGTGCCAGCAGGTTCGGTTGGACGCAGTATTTT

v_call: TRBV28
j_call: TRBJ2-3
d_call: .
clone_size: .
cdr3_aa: CASMGRPGLPQYF
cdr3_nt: TGTGCCAGCATGGGACGGCCGGGCCTCCCGCAGTATTTT

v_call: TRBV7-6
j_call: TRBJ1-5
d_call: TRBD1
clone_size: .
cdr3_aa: CASSSQGQADGQPQHF
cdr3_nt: TGTGCCAGCAGCTCCCAGGGACAGGCTGACGGTCAGCCCCAGCATTTT

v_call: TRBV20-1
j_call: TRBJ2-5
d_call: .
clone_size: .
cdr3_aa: CSAGGGETQYF
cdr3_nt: TGCAGTGCAGGGGGAGGGGAGACCCAGTACTTC

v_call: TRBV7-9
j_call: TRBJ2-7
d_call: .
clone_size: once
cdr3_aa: CASSLEGLGDYEQYF
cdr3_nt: TGTGCCAGCAGCTTAGAGGGACTGGGCGACTACGAGCAGTACTTC

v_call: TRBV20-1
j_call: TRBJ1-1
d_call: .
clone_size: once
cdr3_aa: CSARGQTEAFF
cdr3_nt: TGCAGTGCTAGAGGGCAAACTGAAGCTTTCTTT

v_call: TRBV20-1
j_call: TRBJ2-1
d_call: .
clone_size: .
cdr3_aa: CSARGTTYNEQFF
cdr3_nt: TGCAGTGCTAGAGGGACTACCTACAATGAGCAGTTCTTC

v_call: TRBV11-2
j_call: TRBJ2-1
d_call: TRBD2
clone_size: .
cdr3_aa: CASSFGAGAYNEQFF
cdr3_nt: TGTGCCAGCAGCTTTGGAGCGGGAGCGTACAATGAGCAGTTCTTC

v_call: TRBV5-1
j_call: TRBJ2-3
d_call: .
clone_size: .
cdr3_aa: CASSLEGRNSDTQYF
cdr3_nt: TGCGCCAGCAGCTTGGAGGGAAGGAACTCAGATACGCAGTATTTT

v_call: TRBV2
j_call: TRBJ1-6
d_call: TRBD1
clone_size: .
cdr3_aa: CASSARGGYSYNSPLHF
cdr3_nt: TGTGCCAGCAGTGCCAGGGGGGGTTACTCCTATAATTCACCCCTCCACTTT

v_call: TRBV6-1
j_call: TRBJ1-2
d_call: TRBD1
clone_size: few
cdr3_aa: CASSSTWDRTGYTF
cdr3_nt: TGTGCCAGCAGCTCTACCTGGGACAGAACCGGCTACACCTTC

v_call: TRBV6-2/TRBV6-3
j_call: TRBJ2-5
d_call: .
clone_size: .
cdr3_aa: CASNLFPQETQYF
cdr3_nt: TGTGCCAGCAACCTATTCCCCCAAGAGACCCAGTACTTC

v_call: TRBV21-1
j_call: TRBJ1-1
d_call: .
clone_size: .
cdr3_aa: CASSKTGQMNTEAFF
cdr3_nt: TGTGCCAGCAGCAAGACCGGACAGATGAACACTGAAGCTTTCTTT

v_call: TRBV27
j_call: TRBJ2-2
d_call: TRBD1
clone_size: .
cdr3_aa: CASTVARGRGELFF
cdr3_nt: TGTGCCAGCACCGTCGCCAGGGGGCGCGGGGAGCTGTTTTTT

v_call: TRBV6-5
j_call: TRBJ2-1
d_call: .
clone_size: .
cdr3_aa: CASSYFIQEQFF
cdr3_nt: TGTGCCAGCAGTTACTTTATCCAAGAGCAGTTCTTC

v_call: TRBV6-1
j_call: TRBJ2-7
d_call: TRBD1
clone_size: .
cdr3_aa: CASSTFGGQEYEQYF
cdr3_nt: TGTGCCAGCAGCACCTTCGGGGGACAGGAATACGAGCAGTACTTC

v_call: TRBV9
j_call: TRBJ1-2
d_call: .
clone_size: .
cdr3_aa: CASSVEGGETYGYTF
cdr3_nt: TGTGCCAGCAGCGTAGAAGGCGGAGAGACCTATGGCTACACCTTC